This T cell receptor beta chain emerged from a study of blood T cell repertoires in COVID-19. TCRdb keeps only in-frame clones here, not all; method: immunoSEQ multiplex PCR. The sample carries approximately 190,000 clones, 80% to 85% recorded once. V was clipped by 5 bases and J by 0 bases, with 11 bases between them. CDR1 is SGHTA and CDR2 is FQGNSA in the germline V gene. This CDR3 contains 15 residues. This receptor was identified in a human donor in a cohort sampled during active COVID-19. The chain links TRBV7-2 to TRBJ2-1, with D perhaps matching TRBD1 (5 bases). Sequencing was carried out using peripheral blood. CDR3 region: CASSTDSSSYNEQFF. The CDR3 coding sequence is TGTGCCAGCAGCACAGACAGTAGCTCCTACAATGAGCAGTTCTTC. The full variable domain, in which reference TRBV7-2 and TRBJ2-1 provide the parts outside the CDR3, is GAGVSQSPSNKVTEKGKDVELRCDPISGHTALYWYRQSLGQGLEFLIYFQGNSAPDKSGLPSDRFSAERTGGSVSTLTIQRTQQEDSAVYLCASSTDSSSYNEQFFGPGTRLTVL.